The T cell receptor (beta chain) under discussion was sequenced for a study of response to subunit inactivated influenza vaccine. Of note for this clonotype: Its antigen is not known.

Overall study findings and caveats: The authors offered the suggestion that each seasonal influenza vaccination recruits few new T cells.

MiXCR was run by TCRdb on the RT-PCR reads, yielding one entry per CDR3 protein. This sample has approximately 700,000 distinct CDR3 sequences, with 15% to 17% found just once. The sequence came from a middle-aged man who received an inactivated influenza vaccine. The sample consisted of PBMCs from blood, taken 12 days after vaccination.

The chain's CDR3 is CASSYSELTGRRGETQYF. CDR3 coding DNA: TGTGCCAGCAGTTACTCGGAACTGACAGGGAGGAGAGGAGAGACCCAGTACTTC. The chain joins TRBV6-5 to TRBJ2-5; a weak D match, TRBD1 (7 bases). V was clipped by 0 bases and J by 4 bases, with 21 bases between them. This CDR3 has 18 amino acids. Germline values: CDR1 MNHEY, CDR2 SVGAGI.